This T cell receptor beta chain stems from a study of graft-versus-host responses after intestinal transplantation (dated by TCRdb to the early 2020s). About the full investigation: The transplants that recipients received were multivisceral, liver-intestinal, or isolated intestinal. Every recipient was given anti-thymocyte globulin induction, then maintenance tacrolimus and steroids for around three years. After intestinal transplantation, graft-versus-host and host-versus-graft alloreactive T cell clones in the graft, circulation and bone marrow were tracked using bulk TCR-beta CDR3 sequencing. Alloreactive clones were identified by sequencing pre-transplant mixed lymphocyte reaction products and comparing these products with unstimulated pre-transplant donor and recipient T cells. The cohort enrolled some 25 intestinal transplant recipients including one retransplant, and 3 patients lacking pretransplant specimens were excluded. A peak of at least 4% donor T cells among recipient peripheral blood mononuclear cells was the definition used for donor T cell macrochimerism. Rather than going through the commercial service, samples from a few later patients were sequenced in-house on an Illumina MiSeq and processed with MiXCR. The research as a whole found: Conclusions were limited by the relatively low number and heterogeneity of intestinal transplant patients. GvH clones were found in recipient bone marrow, and some of the GvH clones appeared earlier in ileal mucosa or blood, which is consistent with an intestinal mucosal origin. Peak levels of circulating GvH clones were associated with declines in HvG clones early after transplant. Patients with donor T cell macrochimerism had high GvH to HvG T cell clonal ratios in their allografts.

The library was produced with the immunoSEQ multiplex PCR assay. High-throughput TCR-beta CDR3 sequencing of genomic DNA from most patients was performed by Adaptive Biotechnologies. The authors' pipeline ran thus. Adaptive's ImmunoSEQ software supplied the TCR sequencing data for 18 patients, while MiXCR and VDJtools were used to process three other patients. CDR3 nucleotide sequences shared by donor and recipient were removed because the origin of these sequences could not be assigned. Alloreactive clones required at least 2-fold expansion over unstimulated cells and minimum CFSE-low frequency of 0.002% (template counts) or 0.001% (read counts). Clones were considered mappable if detected in sequenced pre-transplant spleen, lymph node, or MLR CFSE-low populations of the donor or recipient. Cumulative frequency of alloreactive clones was calculated as a percentage of all sequences weighted by copy number. Imported from immuneACCESS, the table was reduced by TCRdb to in-frame sequences with V and J called. These copies leave out some clones; in studies compared against another copy, an unresolved V gene accounts for under half, and the cause of the remainder is not known. The DNA gave D and trimming, while V, J and clone size come from that table. The sample table shows roughly 70,000 clones, and approximately 92% are seen once. Of the sample, approximately 6.3% falls within the top ten clones.

After transplant, bone marrow was aspirated from the posterior iliac crest or from another site chosen by the physician. Points on this clone: Its recognized antigen is unknown. It has no much larger one-base neighbor in the sample; base qualities were not kept.

The sequence was obtained from a human patient who received an intestinal transplant, so some T cells may come from the graft donor. The sample consisted of bone marrow, taken 700 to 850 days after intestinal transplantation.

The CDR3 is CASSILPGGINEQFF. The sequence in DNA is TGTGCCAGTAGTATTCTCCCAGGGGGCATAAATGAGCAGTTCTTC. The chain is assembled from TRBV19 and TRBJ2-1, with 8 bases aligning to TRBD1. According to the germline V gene (reference sequence), CDR1 reads LNHDA and CDR2 reads SQIVND. V is pruned by 3 bases and J by 7 bases, leaving 8 bases of the junction without a gene match. The CDR3 starts with the cysteine, ends with the phenylalanine, and has 15 residues. Left in the record is the CDR3 DNA by itself, 45 bases read in frame from the first base. The full variable domain, with segments outside the CDR3 supplied by the reference TRBV19 and TRBJ2-1 proteins, appears as DGGITQSPKYLFRKEGQNVTLSCEQNLNHDAMYWYRQDPGQGLRLIYYSQIVNDFQKGDIAEGYSVSREKKESFPLTVTSAQKNPTAFYLCASSILPGGINEQFFGPGTRLTVL.